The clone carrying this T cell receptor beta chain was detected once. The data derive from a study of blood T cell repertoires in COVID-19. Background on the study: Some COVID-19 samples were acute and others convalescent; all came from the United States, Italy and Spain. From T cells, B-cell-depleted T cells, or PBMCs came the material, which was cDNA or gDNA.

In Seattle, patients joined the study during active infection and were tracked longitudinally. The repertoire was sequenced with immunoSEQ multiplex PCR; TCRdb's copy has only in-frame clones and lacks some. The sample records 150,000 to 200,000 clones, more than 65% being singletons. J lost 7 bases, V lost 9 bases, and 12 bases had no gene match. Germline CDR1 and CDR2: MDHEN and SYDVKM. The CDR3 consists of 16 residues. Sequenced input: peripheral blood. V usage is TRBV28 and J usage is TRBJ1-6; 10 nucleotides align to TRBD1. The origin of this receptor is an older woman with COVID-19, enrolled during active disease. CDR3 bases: TGTGCCAGTGCTGATCCGGGACAGGGGTGGAATTCACCCCTCCACTTT. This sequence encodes CASADPGQGWNSPLHF.